These 16 T cell receptor beta chains originate from one sample sequenced in a study of somatic mutations in cytotoxic T cells in rheumatoid arthritis. Method: immunoSEQ multiplex PCR; TCRdb's copy keeps in-frame clones and lacks some. The profile covers fewer than 20,000 clones, with roughly 65% appearing a single time and 15% to 20% taken by the ten largest. Sequences were obtained from CD8+ T cells sorted from blood. Receptors originate from an adult with rheumatoid arthritis.

V and J are TRBV5-1 and TRBJ2-1; 9 nucleotides line up with TRBD2. V was clipped by 2 bases and J by 4 bases; unmatched bases: 4. The CDR3 length is 15 residues. The germline V gene encodes CDR1 SGHRS and CDR2 YFSETQ. This CDR3 is CASSFLAGDYNEQFF. For the CDR3, the DNA is TGCGCCAGCAGCTTCTTAGCGGGGGATTACAATGAGCAGTTCTTC.

This clone was seen a single time. The chain employs TRBV15 and TRBJ2-7, with 7 bases matching TRBD1. CDR3 length: 15 amino acids. V lost 4 bases and J lost 5; bases outside the gene matches: 11. Germline CDR1 LNHNV, CDR2 YYDKDF (reference sequence). The CDR3 spells CATSTRDSLVDEQYF. CDR3 bases: TGTGCCACCAGCACCAGGGACAGCTTGGTCGACGAGCAGTACTTC.

This chain's CDR3 is CASSYSGPYEQYF. The CDR3 DNA reads as TGTGCCAGCAGTTACTCTGGCCCCTACGAGCAGTACTTC. The rearrangement joins TRBV6-5 to TRBJ2-7; D is uncertain. The V gene lost 0 bases and the J gene lost 2 bases, with 5 bases spanning the gap. The CDR3 has 13 amino acids. Per germline, CDR1 MNHEY and CDR2 SVGAGI.

This chain uses TRBV19 with TRBJ1-2, with TRBD1 as a possible D gene (5 bases). This CDR3 contains 14 residues. V lost 1 base and J 4 bases, leaving 10 bases between the germline ends. CDR1 and CDR2 from the germline V gene are LNHDA and SQIVND (reference sequence). As DNA, the CDR3 is TGTGCCAGTAGTATAGTCGGGGGTGGCTATGGCTACACCTTC. Translation gives CASSIVGGGYGYTF.

The chain couples TRBV18 to TRBJ1-5; TRBD1 might be the D (5 bases). The CDR3 is made up of 19 amino acids. V was clipped by 8 bases and J by 2 bases, with 28 bases between them. CDR1 is KGHSH, CDR2 LQKENI, per germline. This chain's CDR3 is CASRNVVDIPNFRNQPQHF. CDR3 coding DNA: TGTGCCAGCAGAAACGTGGTGGACATCCCAAACTTTCGCAATCAGCCCCAGCATTTT.

This clone was seen a single time. The chain recombines TRBV4-2 with TRBJ1-4, with 7 bases that match TRBD1. V trimming: 0 bases; J trimming: 7 bases; junction bases outside the gene matches: 11. Germline CDR1 and CDR2: LGHNA and YNFKEQ. The CDR3 loop spans 17 amino acids. CDR3 residues: CASSQDRTGWMIEKLFF. CDR3 coding DNA: TGTGCCAGCAGCCAAGATAGGACAGGCTGGATGATTGAAAAACTGTTTTTT.

The rearrangement links TRBV4-1 to TRBJ2-1; perhaps TRBD1 as D (6 bases). V shed 4 bases and J shed 5 bases, with 15 bases lying between them. The CDR3 spans 15 residues. The germline V gene has CDR1 MGHRA and CDR2 YSYEKL. Here the CDR3 DNA reads TGCGCCAGCAGCCTCCCAGGGGATTCCGACAATGAGCAGTTCTTC. Translating it yields CASSLPGDSDNEQFF.

The chain combines TRBV11-2 with TRBJ2-7; TRBD2 agrees at 9 bases. The CDR3 spans 14 residues. Germline V gives CDR1 SGHAT, CDR2 FQNNGV. V gave up 2 bases and J gave up 7 bases; unmatched junction bases: 6. The CDR3 nucleotides read TGTGCCAGCAGCTTACTGGCGGGGGGGCGAGAGCAGTACTTC. Its protein is CASSLLAGGREQYF. Full variable domain (outside the CDR3, taken from reference TRBV11-2 and TRBJ2-7): EAGVAQSPRYKIIEKRQSVAFWCNPISGHATLYWYQQILGQGPKLLIQFQNNGVVDDSQLPKDRFSAERLKGVDSTLKIQPAKLEDSAVYLCASSLLAGGREQYFGPGTRLTVT.

The gene calls are TRBV13 and TRBJ2-1; D is possibly TRBD2 (6 bases). There are 15 residues in the CDR3. CDR1 and CDR2 (germline): PRHDT, FYEKMQ (reference sequence). Trimming left V 6 bases short and J 4 bases short, with 16 bases between. For the CDR3, the DNA is TGTGCCAGCAGGCGTCCGGGACTTGGATACAATGAGCAGTTCTTC. This translates into CASRRPGLGYNEQFF.

CDR3: CASSSGVSGNTIYF. CDR3 bases: TGTGCCAGCAGCTCAGGGGTCTCTGGAAACACCATATATTTT. V usage is TRBV9 and J usage is TRBJ1-3, with a tentative D call TRBD1 (6 bases). The V gene's germline CDR1 is SGDLS and CDR2 YYNGEE. There are 14 residues in the CDR3. V was shortened by 4 bases and J by 0 bases, with 8 bases between the two germline ends.

This rearrangement joins TRBV14 to TRBJ2-7, with D hard to call. This CDR3 has 12 residues. The germline CDR1 and CDR2 sequences are SGHDN and FVKESK. Trimming shortened V by 4 bases and J by 4 bases, and 8 bases separated the two germline ends. CDR3 nucleotides: TGTGCCAGCAGCCCCTACGGGTACGAGCAGTACTTC. Its translation: CASSPYGYEQYF.

The J gene is TRBJ2-1, the V gene TRBV27, with 7 bases identical to TRBD1. This CDR3 comprises 15 residues. The J segment lost 1 base and the V segment lost 7 bases, leaving 7 bases of the junction unmatched. In germline, CDR1 is MNHEY, CDR2 SMNVEV (reference sequence). As DNA, the CDR3 is TGTGCCAGCAAGGACCCGGACAGGTCCTACAATGAGCAGTTCTTC. Amino acids: CASKDPDRSYNEQFF.

This sequence joins TRBV28 and TRBJ2-5; 9 nucleotides match TRBD1. In germline, CDR1 is MDHEN, CDR2 SYDVKM. CDR3 length: 14 amino acids. The ends lost 2 bases at V and 4 bases at J; junction bases unmatched: 2. The CDR3 sequence is CASSLPTGGETQYF. As DNA, the CDR3 is TGTGCCAGCAGTTTACCGACAGGGGGAGAGACCCAGTACTTC.

This clone was counted between two and nine times. V usage is TRBV7-3 and J usage is TRBJ1-2, with D unclear. Looked up from germline, CDR1 is SGHTA and CDR2 is FQGTGA. V lost 6 bases to trimming and J lost 2 bases, with 10 bases between them. CDR3 length: 13 amino acids. CDR3 coding DNA: TGTGCCAGCAGTGACGACGGAAACTATGGCTACACCTTC. Translation gives CASSDDGNYGYTF.

The CDR3 region is CASSEGVAPGNTIYF. CDR3 in DNA: TGCGCCAGCAGTGAAGGGGTAGCTCCTGGAAACACCATATATTTT. This chain links TRBV10-2 with TRBJ1-3, with TRBD1 as a possible D gene (5 bases). Trimming removed 3 bases at V and 2 bases at J, with 11 bases between. Per the germline V gene, CDR1 is WSHSY and CDR2 is SAAADI. There are 15 residues in the CDR3.

This clone turned up a few times. The J gene is TRBJ2-7, the V gene TRBV5-4; 9 nucleotides match TRBD2. CDR3 size: 14 residues. V was pared by 5 bases and J by 2 bases, with 5 bases of the junction left unmatched. Germline V gene sequence: CDR1 SGHNT, CDR2 YYREEE (reference sequence). CDR3 DNA: TGTGCCAGCAGTTGGGCGGGGGGGACCTACGAGCAGTACTTC. Translated, it gives CASSWAGGTYEQYF. The whole variable domain, filled in from reference TRBV5-4 and TRBJ2-7, reads ETGVTQSPTHLIKTRGQQVTLRCSSQSGHNTVSWYQQALGQGPQFIFQYYREEENGRGNFPPRFSGLQFPNYSSELNVNALELDDSALYLCASSWAGGTYEQYFGPGTRLTVT.